Sequencing of this TCR beta chain was carried out in a study of T cells in localized non-small cell lung cancer. Points from the study as a whole: In adjacent lung appeared a median about 58 of the top 100 tumor clones. Maximal T cell clonality occurred in uninvolved adjacent lung, with tumor ranking below it.

This CDR3 comprises 14 residues. Trimming pared 1 base from V and 7 bases from J, leaving 13 bases between. Germline V gene data show CDR1 as MGHRA and CDR2 as YSYEKL. Some clones are missing from TCRdb's copy, which holds only in-frame ones; the method was immunoSEQ multiplex PCR. The sample yields some 90,000 clones, roughly 90% seen once. As to this clone: Its antigen is not known.

This receptor was taken from a man aged 40 to 75 with stage I squamous cell lung carcinoma. V usage is TRBV4-1 and J usage is TRBJ1-1, with unresolved D. The sample was peripheral blood, taken before any cancer treatment. The CDR3: CASSQGTLTHEAFF. In nucleotides, the CDR3 is TGCGCCAGCAGCCAAGGGACCCTTACCCATGAAGCTTTCTTT.